This is a list of T cell receptor beta chains from one sample in a study of T-cell memory formation after mild COVID-19. MiXCR was run by TCRdb on the 5' RACE reads, yielding one entry per CDR3 protein. The sample shows hundreds of thousands of distinct CDR3 sequences, approximately 29% of them seen only once. Sequencing was done on a sample of PBMCs or a T cell subset sorted from them (not recorded which). The receptors come from an adult woman who had mild COVID-19 (a few samples of this study predate the infection). Cell type and time point are not known. The CDR3 runs from the conserved cysteine through the conserved F or W. The D gene is left open where the match is weak. Not all rows give a size; the values are once, few, many and, for expanded clones, a class.

v_gene: TRBV5-1; d_gene: TRBD2; j_gene: TRBJ2-7; abundance: once; CDR3nt: TGCGCCAGCAGCTTGGGGAGCGGGATGCCCTACGAGCAGTACTTC; CDR3aa: CASSLGSGMPYEQYF
v_gene: TRBV4-1; d_gene: TRBD1; j_gene: TRBJ2-5; abundance: NA; CDR3nt: TGCGCCAGCAGCCAATTGACAGGGGGCTGGGAGACCCAGTACTTC; CDR3aa: CASSQLTGGWETQYF
v_gene: TRBV12-3/TRBV12-4; d_gene: NA; j_gene: TRBJ2-5; abundance: NA; CDR3nt: TGTGCCAGCAGTCGGGACGGGAAATATGGGACCCAGTACTTC; CDR3aa: CASSRDGKYGTQYF
v_gene: TRBV3-1; d_gene: NA; j_gene: TRBJ1-2; abundance: NA; CDR3nt: TGTGCCAGCCCCGAAGAAAGGGGGGTCGCAGGCTACACCTTC; CDR3aa: CASPEERGVAGYTF
v_gene: TRBV25-1; d_gene: NA; j_gene: TRBJ2-7; abundance: NA; CDR3nt: TGTGCCAGCAGTGACGGTGCGATTGGGCAGTACTTC; CDR3aa: CASSDGAIGQYF
v_gene: TRBV6-5; d_gene: TRBD1; j_gene: TRBJ2-1; abundance: few; CDR3nt: TGTGCCAGCAGTTTCCCCGGGACAGGGCTGAATGAGCAGTTCTTC; CDR3aa: CASSFPGTGLNEQFF
v_gene: TRBV3-1; d_gene: TRBD1; j_gene: TRBJ1-2; abundance: NA; CDR3nt: TGTGCCAGCAGCCAAGGGGGGACAGGATTCGGCTACACCTTC; CDR3aa: CASSQGGTGFGYTF
v_gene: TRBV6-2/TRBV6-3; d_gene: TRBD2; j_gene: TRBJ2-1; abundance: NA; CDR3nt: TGTGCCAGCAGTGCTGCTAGCGGATACAATGAGCAGTTCTTC; CDR3aa: CASSAASGYNEQFF
v_gene: TRBV7-2; d_gene: TRBD2; j_gene: TRBJ2-1; abundance: many; CDR3nt: TGTGCCAGCAGCTTACGCGGACTAGCAGGTTACAATGAGCAGTTCTTC; CDR3aa: CASSLRGLAGYNEQFF
v_gene: TRBV12-3/TRBV12-4; d_gene: NA; j_gene: TRBJ2-1; abundance: few; CDR3nt: TGTGCCAGCAGGTTAGAAATCGGTAATGAGCAGTTCTTC; CDR3aa: CASRLEIGNEQFF
v_gene: TRBV5-1; d_gene: NA; j_gene: TRBJ1-1; abundance: few; CDR3nt: TGCGCCAGCAGCGTTGGGTCGGGGAACACTGAAGCTTTCTTT; CDR3aa: CASSVGSGNTEAFF
v_gene: TRBV7-9; d_gene: NA; j_gene: TRBJ2-3; abundance: NA; CDR3nt: TGTGCCAGCAAAGGGAGAAGCACAGATACGCAGTATTTT; CDR3aa: CASKGRSTDTQYF
v_gene: TRBV20-1; d_gene: NA; j_gene: TRBJ2-2; abundance: NA; CDR3nt: TGCAGTGCTAGAGACCCAGTCGGGGAGCTGTTTTTT; CDR3aa: CSARDPVGELFF
v_gene: TRBV6-5; d_gene: TRBD2; j_gene: TRBJ2-5; abundance: many; CDR3nt: TGTGCCAGCAGCCCGACTAGCGGGGGGGCTGGGGAGACCCAGTACTTC; CDR3aa: CASSPTSGGAGETQYF
v_gene: TRBV7-6; d_gene: NA; j_gene: TRBJ2-1; abundance: NA; CDR3nt: TGTGCCAGCAGCCCCAGGGGGGGGCTCCACAATGAGCAGTTCTTC; CDR3aa: CASSPRGGLHNEQFF
v_gene: TRBV7-9; d_gene: TRBD1; j_gene: TRBJ2-7; abundance: NA; CDR3nt: TGTGCCAGCAGCTCCGCCGGGACAGACTCCTACGAGCAGTACTTC; CDR3aa: CASSSAGTDSYEQYF
v_gene: TRBV27; d_gene: NA; j_gene: TRBJ1-2; abundance: few; CDR3nt: TGTGCCAGCAGTTTATATCTGGGGGCTGGGGGGTATGGCTACACCTTC; CDR3aa: CASSLYLGAGGYGYTF
v_gene: TRBV4-1; d_gene: NA; j_gene: TRBJ2-7; abundance: NA; CDR3nt: TGCGCCAGCAGCCAAGTCGGAGGATCCTACGAGCAGTACTTC; CDR3aa: CASSQVGGSYEQYF
v_gene: TRBV6-1; d_gene: NA; j_gene: TRBJ2-1; abundance: few; CDR3nt: TGTGCCAGCAGGGGACTCGGCTACAATGAGCAGTTCTTC; CDR3aa: CASRGLGYNEQFF
v_gene: TRBV9; d_gene: NA; j_gene: TRBJ2-2; abundance: few; CDR3nt: TGTGCCAGCAGCCTAGAGGGTCCCGGGGAGCTGTTTTTT; CDR3aa: CASSLEGPGELFF
v_gene: TRBV20-1; d_gene: NA; j_gene: TRBJ1-2; abundance: NA; CDR3nt: TGCAGTGCCCCTGTCGTTCCTGGGGCTTTAGGTGGCTACACCTTC; CDR3aa: CSAPVVPGALGGYTF
v_gene: TRBV24-1; d_gene: NA; j_gene: TRBJ2-5; abundance: few; CDR3nt: TGTGCCACCAGTGCCCAAGAGACCCAGTACTTC; CDR3aa: CATSAQETQYF
v_gene: TRBV18; d_gene: NA; j_gene: TRBJ2-3; abundance: NA; CDR3nt: TGTGCCAGCTCACCACCGTGGGAACCAGATACGCAGTATTTT; CDR3aa: CASSPPWEPDTQYF
v_gene: TRBV10-3; d_gene: TRBD1; j_gene: TRBJ2-3; abundance: NA; CDR3nt: TGTGCCATCAGTCGCGGGACAGGGGTGGTTACGCAGTATTTT; CDR3aa: CAISRGTGVVTQYF
v_gene: TRBV30; d_gene: NA; j_gene: TRBJ2-7; abundance: few; CDR3nt: TGTGCCTGGAGTGTATCTGGCGAGCAGTACTTC; CDR3aa: CAWSVSGEQYF
v_gene: TRBV5-1; d_gene: NA; j_gene: TRBJ2-7; abundance: NA; CDR3nt: TGCGCCAGCAGCTTGAGCGGAGGGGGCGTTCGTGACGAGCAGTACTTC; CDR3aa: CASSLSGGGVRDEQYF
v_gene: TRBV6-1; d_gene: NA; j_gene: TRBJ2-7; abundance: NA; CDR3nt: TGTGCCAGCAGTGAAGCGACTTCTACCGAGCAGTACTTC; CDR3aa: CASSEATSTEQYF
v_gene: TRBV20-1; d_gene: TRBD2; j_gene: TRBJ2-7; abundance: NA; CDR3nt: TGCAGTGCTAGTAGGGGACTAGCGGCATCCTACGAGCAGTACTTC; CDR3aa: CSASRGLAASYEQYF
v_gene: TRBV5-1; d_gene: NA; j_gene: TRBJ2-3; abundance: few; CDR3nt: TGCGCCAGCAACAGGGAACTCAGCACAGATACGCAGTATTTT; CDR3aa: CASNRELSTDTQYF
v_gene: TRBV29-1; d_gene: NA; j_gene: TRBJ1-1; abundance: NA; CDR3nt: TGCAGCGTTGAAGATATAGGGCAGTGGAACACTGAAGCTTTCTTT; CDR3aa: CSVEDIGQWNTEAFF
v_gene: TRBV10-3; d_gene: TRBD1; j_gene: TRBJ2-7; abundance: NA; CDR3nt: TGTGCCATCAGTGGAGACAGGGGAAACTACGAGCAGTACTTC; CDR3aa: CAISGDRGNYEQYF
v_gene: TRBV29-1; d_gene: TRBD1; j_gene: TRBJ2-4; abundance: few; CDR3nt: TGCAGCGCTAGGACAGGCCAAGCCAAAAACATTCAGTACTTC; CDR3aa: CSARTGQAKNIQYF
v_gene: TRBV5-1; d_gene: NA; j_gene: TRBJ1-4; abundance: NA; CDR3nt: TGCGCCAGCAGCCCCGACGGCGGGGGTAGTGAAAAACTGTTTTTT; CDR3aa: CASSPDGGGSEKLFF
v_gene: TRBV9; d_gene: TRBD2; j_gene: TRBJ2-1; abundance: NA; CDR3nt: TGTGCCAGCAGCGCTAGCGGGGGGAGCTCCTACAATGAGCAGTTCTTC; CDR3aa: CASSASGGSSYNEQFF
v_gene: TRBV5-6; d_gene: NA; j_gene: TRBJ2-3; abundance: few; CDR3nt: TGTGCCAGCAGCTTGGTCGTCTCTGGGGATGGCACAGATACGCAGTATTTT; CDR3aa: CASSLVVSGDGTDTQYF
v_gene: TRBV18; d_gene: NA; j_gene: TRBJ2-1; abundance: NA; CDR3nt: TGTGCCAGCTCACCTGGAAGCCCCCGAGCCCCTGAGCAGTTCTTC; CDR3aa: CASSPGSPRAPEQFF
v_gene: TRBV11-3; d_gene: NA; j_gene: TRBJ1-1; abundance: NA; CDR3nt: TGTGCCAGCAGCCAACAGGCAAAAGGAAACACTGAAGCTTTCTTT; CDR3aa: CASSQQAKGNTEAFF
v_gene: TRBV7-8; d_gene: NA; j_gene: TRBJ2-2; abundance: few; CDR3nt: TGTGCCAGCAGCTTGCCCGAGGGGCTCCTTAACACCGGGGAGCTGTTTTTT; CDR3aa: CASSLPEGLLNTGELFF
v_gene: TRBV12-3/TRBV12-4; d_gene: NA; j_gene: TRBJ1-1; abundance: many; CDR3nt: TGTGCCAGCAGTGACAGGTTTACTGAAGCTTTCTTT; CDR3aa: CASSDRFTEAFF
v_gene: TRBV29-1; d_gene: NA; j_gene: TRBJ2-1; abundance: NA; CDR3nt: TGCAGCGTGCTTACTGGCCGCCTTTACAATGAGCAGTTCTTC; CDR3aa: CSVLTGRLYNEQFF
v_gene: TRBV3-1; d_gene: NA; j_gene: TRBJ2-5; abundance: NA; CDR3nt: TGTGCCAGCACCAACTCCGGAGAGACCCAGTACTTC; CDR3aa: CASTNSGETQYF
v_gene: TRBV9; d_gene: TRBD2; j_gene: TRBJ2-7; abundance: few; CDR3nt: TGTGCCAGCAGCGTAAGGCCAGATAGCGGGAGCGGTAGCTCCTACGAGCAGTACTTC; CDR3aa: CASSVRPDSGSGSSYEQYF
v_gene: TRBV20-1; d_gene: NA; j_gene: TRBJ1-5; abundance: NA; CDR3nt: TGCAGTGCTAGAGATGGGGGGGGGAGCAATCAGCCCCAGCATTTT; CDR3aa: CSARDGGGSNQPQHF
v_gene: TRBV12-5; d_gene: NA; j_gene: TRBJ1-5; abundance: few; CDR3nt: TGTGCTAGTGGTGGGGGGGACCGCCGCAATCAGCCCCAGCATTTT; CDR3aa: CASGGGDRRNQPQHF
v_gene: TRBV6-5; d_gene: TRBD1; j_gene: TRBJ2-5; abundance: NA; CDR3nt: TGTGCCAGCAGTTACCGAGATCGGACAGGGAGGGAGACCCAGTACTTC; CDR3aa: CASSYRDRTGRETQYF
v_gene: TRBV4-1; d_gene: NA; j_gene: TRBJ2-1; abundance: once; CDR3nt: TGCGCCAGCACTTTAGAAGGGGTCCCAGTAAGCTCCTACAATGAGCAGTTCTTC; CDR3aa: CASTLEGVPVSSYNEQFF
v_gene: TRBV7-2; d_gene: TRBD2; j_gene: TRBJ2-1; abundance: NA; CDR3nt: TGTGCCAGCAGTCGTACTAGCGGGAGGGACAATGAGCAGTTCTTC; CDR3aa: CASSRTSGRDNEQFF
v_gene: TRBV20-1; d_gene: NA; j_gene: TRBJ2-1; abundance: few; CDR3nt: TGCAGTGCTAGTGAGGCGGAGATCCACAATGAGCAGTTCTTC; CDR3aa: CSASEAEIHNEQFF
v_gene: TRBV12-3/TRBV12-4; d_gene: NA; j_gene: TRBJ2-3; abundance: NA; CDR3nt: TGTGCCAGCAGTTTATATGGCAAGGAGAGCACAGATACGCAGTATTTT; CDR3aa: CASSLYGKESTDTQYF
v_gene: TRBV30; d_gene: NA; j_gene: TRBJ2-1; abundance: NA; CDR3nt: TGTGCCTGGAGGGGTCTAAAGCGGGAGCAGTTCTTC; CDR3aa: CAWRGLKREQFF
v_gene: TRBV27; d_gene: NA; j_gene: TRBJ1-5; abundance: few; CDR3nt: TGTGCCAGCAGTTTCGGGGGCCATCAGCCCCAGCATTTT; CDR3aa: CASSFGGHQPQHF
v_gene: TRBV6-2/TRBV6-3; d_gene: NA; j_gene: TRBJ2-2; abundance: few; CDR3nt: TGTGCCAGCATTTACTCCGTGGCAGTAGTCACCGGGGAGCTGTTTTTT; CDR3aa: CASIYSVAVVTGELFF
v_gene: TRBV7-6; d_gene: NA; j_gene: TRBJ1-5; abundance: NA; CDR3nt: TGTGCCAGCAGCTTACTTTCGGGTAGCAATCAGCCCCAGCATTTT; CDR3aa: CASSLLSGSNQPQHF
v_gene: TRBV29-1; d_gene: NA; j_gene: TRBJ1-1; abundance: few; CDR3nt: TGCAGCGTTGAAATCCCTGGGGGTAACCCTGAAGCTTTCTTT; CDR3aa: CSVEIPGGNPEAFF